This is a list of T cell receptor beta chains from one sample in a study of shared clonotypes between healthy human individuals. The method was immunoSEQ multiplex PCR; TCRdb's version includes in-frame clones alone and lacks a portion of them. The sample has about 1.1 million clones; around three quarters are singletons. Sequenced input: memory CD4+ T cells from PBMCs. The receptors were sampled from a man aged 18 to 30 in good health. Some clones in this sample may be carry-over from other donors' samples. Each CDR3 is given with its conserved first and last residue. Fields, in order: D gene, V gene, clone size, J gene, CDR3 DNA, CDR3 protein. A D gene is named only where the DNA matches it firmly. Clone size is shown for a subset of rows, as once, few, many or a class of expanded clone.

D: NA; V: TRBV21-1; size: NA; J: TRBJ1-5; DNA: TGTGCCAGCAGCAAAGAGGGGACAGGCCCGCGCCGTATGAATCAGCCCCAGCATTTT; CDR3: CASSKEGTGPRRMNQPQHF
D: NA; V: TRBV6-1; size: NA; J: TRBJ2-2; DNA: TGTGCCAGCAGTGAATTCACCGGGGAGCTGTTTTTT; CDR3: CASSEFTGELFF
D: TRBD1; V: TRBV4-1; size: NA; J: TRBJ1-2; DNA: TGCGCCAGCAGCCCCCACAGGGGGCGCGACGATGGCTACACCTTC; CDR3: CASSPHRGRDDGYTF
D: NA; V: TRBV5-6; size: NA; J: TRBJ1-3; DNA: TGTGCCAGCAGCCCTGGCGGGGCAGGAAACACCATATATTTT; CDR3: CASSPGGAGNTIYF
D: NA; V: TRBV7-8; size: NA; J: TRBJ2-6; DNA: TGTGCCAGCAGCTCAGTATCTGGGGCCAACGTCCTGACTTTC; CDR3: CASSSVSGANVLTF
D: NA; V: TRBV19; size: once; J: TRBJ2-3; DNA: TGTGCCAGTAGTCCGGGACTGTATACGCAGTATTTT; CDR3: CASSPGLYTQYF
D: NA; V: TRBV11-3; size: NA; J: TRBJ2-1; DNA: TGTGCCAGCAGCCGGGGCCACTCCAGCAATGAGCAGTTCTTC; CDR3: CASSRGHSSNEQFF
D: TRBD2; V: TRBV7-9; size: NA; J: TRBJ2-1; DNA: TGTGCCAGCAGCTTAAAACCTGCGGGAGGACAGTTCTTC; CDR3: CASSLKPAGGQFF
D: TRBD1; V: TRBV5-5; size: NA; J: TRBJ1-5; DNA: TGTGCCAGCAGCTTGGGACAGGGGGTGGGTCAGCCCCAGCATTTT; CDR3: CASSLGQGVGQPQHF
D: NA; V: TRBV5-4; size: NA; J: TRBJ1-3; DNA: TGTGCCAGCAGCTTGCAGTCTGGAAACACCATATATTTT; CDR3: CASSLQSGNTIYF
D: TRBD1; V: TRBV4-1; size: NA; J: TRBJ2-7; DNA: TGCGCCAGCAGCCGGCCCCCGAGGGGACAGGGGCACGAGCAGTACTTC; CDR3: CASSRPPRGQGHEQYF
D: TRBD2; V: TRBV7-8; size: NA; J: TRBJ2-3; DNA: TGTGCCAGCCGAAAGCGGGGGGTCCCAGATACGCAGTATTTT; CDR3: CASRKRGVPDTQYF
D: NA; V: TRBV29-1; size: NA; J: TRBJ2-2; DNA: TGCAGCGTTGACTCTGGACCTCGAAACACCGGGGAGCTGTTTTTT; CDR3: CSVDSGPRNTGELFF
D: NA; V: TRBV6-6; size: NA; J: TRBJ2-7; DNA: TGTGCCAGCACCAAGGATGGGTACGAGCAGTACTTC; CDR3: CASTKDGYEQYF
D: TRBD1; V: TRBV6-5; size: NA; J: TRBJ2-3; DNA: TGTGCCAGCAGAAAGACAGGGGCGAACACAGATACGCAGTATTTT; CDR3: CASRKTGANTDTQYF
D: NA; V: TRBV2; size: many; J: TRBJ2-7; DNA: TGTGCCAGTACCAGGGGTTCCCCCTACGAGCAGTACTTC; CDR3: CASTRGSPYEQYF